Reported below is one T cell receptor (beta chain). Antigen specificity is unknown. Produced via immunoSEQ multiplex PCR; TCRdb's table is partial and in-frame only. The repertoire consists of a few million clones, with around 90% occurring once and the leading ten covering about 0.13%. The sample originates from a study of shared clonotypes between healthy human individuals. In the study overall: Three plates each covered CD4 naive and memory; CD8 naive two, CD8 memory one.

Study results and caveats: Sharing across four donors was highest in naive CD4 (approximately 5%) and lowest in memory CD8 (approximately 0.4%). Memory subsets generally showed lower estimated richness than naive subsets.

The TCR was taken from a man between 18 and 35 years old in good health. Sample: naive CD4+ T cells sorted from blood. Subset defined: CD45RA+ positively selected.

The CDR3 nucleotides are TGTGCCAGCAGTGAGGACAGGGGAAGTCACGGGGAGCTGTTTTTT. This gives the protein CASSEDRGSHGELFF. V and J are TRBV2 and TRBJ2-2; TRBD1 matches 9 bases. V lost 3 bases, J lost 7 bases, and 6 bases stayed unmatched. The CDR3 loop spans 15 amino acids. Germline V gene sequence: CDR1 SNHLY, CDR2 FYNNEI. Together with reference TRBV2 and TRBJ2-2, the CDR3 gives the full variable domain: EPEVTQTPSHQVTQMGQEVILRCVPISNHLYFYWYRQILGQKVEFLVSFYNNEISEKSEIFDDQFSVERPDGSNFTLKIRSTKLEDSAMYFCASSEDRGSHGELFFGEGSRLTVL.